This passage covers 26 T cell receptor beta chains from one sample sequenced in a study of T cell responses to AZD1222 COVID-19 vaccine. Some clones are missing from TCRdb's copy, which holds only in-frame ones; the method was immunoSEQ multiplex PCR. The table has roughly 100,000 clones, 88% seen once. The input for sequencing was peripheral blood, taken on day 0 of AZD1222 vaccination. The receptors were gathered from an adult in good health.

The chain has TRBV7-3 and TRBJ2-3; TRBD1 agrees at 11 bases. Trimming took 2 bases from V and 5 from J; bases not matched to a gene: 6. The CDR3 runs 16 residues. Looked up from germline, CDR1 is SGHTA and CDR2 is FQGTGA. The CDR3 loop reads CASSLGGQGAGDTQYF. DNA of the CDR3: TGTGCCAGCAGCTTAGGAGGACAGGGGGCGGGAGATACGCAGTATTTT.

The chain employs TRBV7-9 and TRBJ1-2; no clear D. With 5 bases removed from V and 5 bases from J, the gap between germline ends came to 15 bases. The CDR3 is 14 amino acids. Per the germline V gene, CDR1 is SEHNR and CDR2 is FQNEAQ (reference sequence). The CDR3 loop is CASSPGVSAYGYTF. The CDR3 DNA reads TGTGCCAGCAGCCCCGGTGTTTCCGCTTATGGCTACACCTTC.

The chain is built from TRBV2 and TRBJ2-7; D remains unclear. Germline V CDR1 and CDR2: SNHLY, FYNNEI. This CDR3 region has 14 residues. V lost 4 bases and J lost 1, with 11 bases in between. Here the CDR3 reads CASSGLLLSYEQYF. The CDR3 nucleotides read TGTGCCAGCAGTGGACTTCTGCTTTCCTACGAGCAGTACTTC.

The chain links TRBV19 to TRBJ1-5, with D perhaps matching TRBD1 (6 bases). The germline CDR1 and CDR2 sequences are LNHDA and SQIVND (reference sequence). Trimming shortened V by 1 base and J by 6 bases, and 13 bases separated the two germline ends. The CDR3 is 15 amino acids. CDR3 bases: TGTGCCAGTAGTATAGCAGGGGAAGGGTTTCAGCCCCAGCATTTT. This gives the protein CASSIAGEGFQPQHF.

This chain links TRBV5-8 with TRBJ2-2; 7 nucleotides align to TRBD2. The CDR3 length is 15 residues. Germline V CDR1 and CDR2: SGHTS, YDEGEE. Trimming took 0 bases from V and 5 from J; bases not matched to a gene: 4. The CDR3 protein is CASSLGLADTGELFF. CDR3 DNA sequence: TGTGCCAGCAGCTTGGGCCTAGCGGATACCGGGGAGCTGTTTTTT.

This rearrangement joins TRBV19 to TRBJ2-5; no definite D call. The CDR3 consists of 11 residues. Germline CDR1 reads LNHDA; CDR2 reads SQIVND (reference sequence). Trimming shortened V by 10 bases and J by 5 bases, and 11 bases separated the two germline ends. CDR3 in DNA: TGTGCCACGGAGCTTGGGGAGACCCAGTACTTC. This codes for CATELGETQYF.

This clone was detected only a few times. This chain connects TRBV27 to TRBJ2-7, with D tentatively TRBD1 (6 bases). V was pared by 6 bases and J by 2 bases, with 14 bases between. The germline CDR1 and CDR2 sequences are MNHEY and SMNVEV (reference sequence). The CDR3 is 14 amino acids. CDR3 DNA: TGTGCCAGCAGGGCCGGGGACAAAGCCTACGAGCAGTACTTC. It codes for CASRAGDKAYEQYF.

This chain connects TRBV6-1 to TRBJ2-5, with D perhaps matching TRBD2 (5 bases). CDR1 and CDR2 from the germline V gene are MNHNS and SASEGT. CDR3 length equals 13 residues. Deletions cut 3 bases from V and 5 bases from J, with 10 bases between. This CDR3 is CASSESGWETQYF. The CDR3 DNA is TGTGCCAGCAGTGAGTCGGGGTGGGAGACCCAGTACTTC.

This clone was recorded only once. The chain combines TRBV5-4 with TRBJ1-1; perhaps TRBD1 as D (5 bases). Germline V gene data show CDR1 as SGHNT and CDR2 as YYREEE (reference sequence). Trimming left V 4 bases short and J 7 bases short, with 20 bases between. The CDR3 extends over 15 amino acids. The CDR3 is CASSPATTGYNEAFF. The CDR3 bases are TGTGCCAGCAGCCCGGCGACAACAGGATACAATGAAGCTTTCTTT.

The genes are TRBV11-3 and TRBJ2-1, with TRBD2 matching over 8 bases. Germline CDR1 reads SGHNT; CDR2 reads YENEEA. The CDR3 consists of 14 residues. Trimming at V came to 5 bases and at J to 7 bases, leaving 7 bases not matched to a gene. CDR3 loop: CASSPGLARNEQFF. The CDR3 DNA reads TGTGCCAGCAGCCCAGGACTAGCACGGAATGAGCAGTTCTTC.

This clone appeared a single time. The chain recombines TRBV19 with TRBJ2-7, with TRBD1 matching over 8 bases. The CDR3 totals 13 residues. Germline V gene sequence: CDR1 LNHDA, CDR2 SQIVND (reference sequence). V lost 6 bases, J lost 5 bases, and 6 bases stayed unmatched. This CDR3 is CASSRGRRDEQYF. The CDR3 nucleotides read TGTGCCAGTAGCAGGGGGCGCCGTGACGAGCAGTACTTC.

This clone was observed a handful of times. The CDR3 DNA reads TGTGCCAGCGGATACTACAATGAGCAGTTCTTC. Its protein is CASGYYNEQFF. V usage is TRBV27 and J usage is TRBJ2-1; D gene uncertain. This CDR3 spans 11 amino acids. CDR1 is MNHEY, CDR2 SMNVEV, per germline (reference sequence). The V gene lost 8 bases and the J gene lost 3 bases, with 5 bases spanning the gap.

The chain carries TRBV21-1 and TRBJ2-2. TRBV21-1 is given as a pseudogene. This CDR3 has 15 residues. Written as DNA, the CDR3 is TGTGCCAGCAGCCAACGGAACGTGGACACCGGGGAGCTGTTTTTT. It specifies CASSQRNVDTGELFF.

The J gene is TRBJ2-7, the V gene TRBV6-7, with 9 nucleotides matching TRBD2. TRBV6-7 is placed among ORFs of uncertain function. J was trimmed by 7 bases and V by 11 bases; bases with no gene match: 24. This CDR3 is 17 amino acids long. In DNA form, the CDR3 reads TGTGCCTCCGTATATCATTTTAAGCGGGAGGCTTACTGGGAGCAGTACTTC. This sequence encodes CASVYHFKREAYWEQYF.

The CDR3 DNA sequence: TGTGCCAGCTCACCGGAAACGGGAGGCCTTGAAGCTTTCTTT. It specifies CASSPETGGLEAFF. The chain is built from TRBV18 and TRBJ1-1, with D unresolved. The germline V gene encodes CDR1 KGHSH and CDR2 LQKENI. The V gene lost 3 bases and the J gene lost 7 bases, with 15 bases spanning the gap. The CDR3 loop spans 14 amino acids.

This clone turned up a few times. The V and J genes are TRBV11-2 and TRBJ1-2; D perhaps matches TRBD1 (5 bases). Germline V CDR1 and CDR2: SGHAT, FQNNGV. V lost 4 bases to trimming and J lost 9 bases, with 12 bases between them. The CDR3 has 12 residues. CDR3 in DNA: TGTGCCAGCAGCTCAAGACAGAGCAGCTACACCTTC. Residues: CASSSRQSSYTF.

This chain links TRBV5-1 with TRBJ2-7; 8 bases map to TRBD1. Germline V gene lookup returns CDR1 SGHRS and CDR2 YFSETQ. This CDR3 comprises 16 residues. The V gene end was trimmed by 2 bases and the J gene end by 3 bases; junction bases not matched to a gene: 10. In DNA, the CDR3 is TGCGCCAGCAGCTTTTTTAATGCAGGGGGCGGCTACGAGCAGTACTTC. Translating it yields CASSFFNAGGGYEQYF.

The chain has TRBV27 and TRBJ1-2, with TRBD1 identical over 8 bases. CDR1 is MNHEY and CDR2 is SMNVEV in the germline V gene (reference sequence). The CDR3 spans 17 residues. Trimming took 5 bases from V and 0 from J; bases not matched to a gene: 11. The CDR3 sequence is CASSQGARGGANYGYTF. The CDR3 bases are TGTGCCAGCAGTCAGGGGGCCAGGGGAGGAGCTAACTATGGCTACACCTTC.

The chain employs TRBV6-5 and TRBJ2-5; the match to TRBD1 covers 7 bases. V trimming: 5 bases; J trimming: 4 bases; junction bases outside the gene matches: 7. CDR1 MNHEY and CDR2 SVGAGI come from the germline V gene. This CDR3 is 14 amino acids long. The CDR3 protein is CASSLDRVVETQYF. Here the CDR3 DNA reads TGTGCCAGCAGTCTCGACAGGGTCGTAGAGACCCAGTACTTC.

The chain is built from TRBV6-2 or TRBV6-3 and TRBJ2-3; D is unresolved. The germline gives CDR1 MNHEY, CDR2 SVGEGT. Trimming removed 4 bases from V and 4 bases from J, with 6 bases in between. The CDR3 runs 12 residues. DNA for the CDR3: TGTGCCAGCAGTTGGACGTCAGATACGCAGTATTTT. This translates into CASSWTSDTQYF.

The V gene is TRBV19, the J gene TRBJ2-1, with TRBD2 matching over 9 bases. This CDR3 contains 14 residues. The germline gives CDR1 LNHDA, CDR2 SQIVND (reference sequence). V shed 6 bases, J shed 8 bases, and the junction held 8 bases outside the gene matches. CDR3 sequence reads: CASRRAGGSDEQFF. CDR3 nucleotide sequence: TGTGCCAGTAGAAGAGCGGGAGGAAGCGATGAGCAGTTCTTC.

The sample holds a few counts of this clone. The chain combines TRBV4-1 with TRBJ2-1, with 10 bases lining up with TRBD2. The CDR3 has 15 residues. Germline V gene data show CDR1 as MGHRA and CDR2 as YSYEKL. The ends lost 2 bases at V and 8 bases at J; junction bases unmatched: 6. In DNA, the CDR3 is TGCGCCAGCAGCCAACCCCTTGGGACTAGCGATGAGCAGTTCTTC. It specifies CASSQPLGTSDEQFF.

The genes are TRBV6-5 and TRBJ2-7, with 8 bases matching TRBD2. The CDR3 runs to 14 residues. Trimming removed 5 bases from V and 3 bases from J; junction bases left unmatched: 6. Germline CDR1 and CDR2: MNHEY and SVGAGI. The CDR3 DNA follows: TGTGCCAGCAGTACTAGCGGACTTAACTACGAGCAGTACTTC. It is translated as CASSTSGLNYEQYF.

The chain carries TRBV7-9 and TRBJ2-1; 7 nucleotides align to TRBD2. The J segment lost 3 bases and the V segment lost 3 bases, leaving 8 bases of the junction unmatched. This CDR3 has 16 amino acids. In germline, CDR1 is SEHNR, CDR2 FQNEAQ (reference sequence). The CDR3 reads CASSLGGRGVYNEQFF. In nucleotides, the CDR3 is TGTGCCAGCAGCTTGGGCGGGAGAGGAGTCTACAATGAGCAGTTCTTC. Based on the CDR3 plus reference TRBV7-9 and TRBJ2-1, the full variable domain is DTGVSQNPRHKITKRGQNVTFRCDPISEHNRLYWYRQTLGQGPEFLTYFQNEAQLEKSRLLSDRFSAERPKGSFSTLEIQRTEQGDSAMYLCASSLGGRGVYNEQFFGPGTRLTVL.

This sequence joins TRBV11-2 and TRBJ2-7; either TRBD1 or TRBD2 may fit D (5 bases each). The germline gives CDR1 SGHAT, CDR2 FQNNGV. The CDR3 is 16 amino acids. V was cut by 4 bases and J by 4 bases, with 20 bases left in between. The CDR3 sequence is CASSSTRDPSGYEQYF. The CDR3, as DNA: TGTGCCAGCAGCTCGACCCGGGACCCCAGTGGGTACGAGCAGTACTTC. Using reference TRBV11-2 and TRBJ2-7 for the parts outside the CDR3, the full variable domain is EAGVAQSPRYKIIEKRQSVAFWCNPISGHATLYWYQQILGQGPKLLIQFQNNGVVDDSQLPKDRFSAERLKGVDSTLKIQPAKLEDSAVYLCASSSTRDPSGYEQYFGPGTRLTVT.

The chain joins TRBV7-3 to TRBJ2-1, with D hard to call. The CDR3 totals 14 residues. The germline V gene has CDR1 SGHTA and CDR2 FQGTGA. Between the trimmed V and J ends, which lost 2 bases and 3 bases, there was a span of 8 bases. CDR3 nucleotides: TGTGCCAGCAGCTTAGCACCAGTCTACAATGAGCAGTTCTTC. Residues: CASSLAPVYNEQFF.